The next 21 T cell receptor beta chains were all read from a single sample in a study of identical twins. TCRdb used MiXCR to reprocess the 5' RACE reads, holding one entry per CDR3 protein. The profile shows about 890,000 distinct CDR3 sequences, 12% of them singletons. These data were likewise used in another study, on yellow fever vaccine responses in identical twins.

The sequenced sample was PBMCs. These receptors were taken from a woman aged 18-29 years in good health.

The chain uses TRBV10-3 and TRBJ1-6, with D perhaps TRBD1 (6 bases). Trimming cost V 11 bases and J 4 bases, with 15 bases left between them. CDR3 length equals 14 residues. Per the germline V gene, CDR1 is ENHRY and CDR2 is SYGVKD. This CDR3 is CAAADQGYNSPLHF. The CDR3, as DNA: TGTGCCGCGGCAGATCAGGGGTATAATTCACCCCTCCACTTT.

In this sample, this clonotype turned up a few times. The rearrangement links TRBV27 to TRBJ2-3; weak D call: TRBD1 (7 bases). The CDR3 is made up of 16 amino acids. Germline V gene lookup returns CDR1 MNHEY and CDR2 SMNVEV (reference sequence). V was pared by 5 bases and J by 2 bases, with 17 bases between. DNA for the CDR3: TGTGCCAGCAGTCCCGGGGGACAGCCCTTCACAGATACGCAGTATTTT. This gives the protein CASSPGGQPFTDTQYF.

This clonotype was counted a few times. This chain joins TRBV10-3 and TRBJ1-2, with 11 bases lining up with TRBD1. V shed 3 bases, J shed 8 bases, and the junction held 5 bases outside the gene matches. The CDR3 has 14 residues. CDR1 and CDR2 from the germline V gene are ENHRY and SYGVKD. The CDR3 reads CAISETGTGGGYTF. DNA of the CDR3: TGTGCCATCAGTGAAACCGGGACAGGGGGAGGCTACACCTTC.

The chain couples TRBV5-1 to TRBJ2-7; D is unclear. Germline loops: CDR1 SGHRS, CDR2 YFSETQ. V shed 6 bases and J shed 4 bases, with 23 bases lying between them. CDR3 length: 16 amino acids. CDR3 in amino acids: CASNADLYAGDYEQYF. In nucleotides, the CDR3 is TGCGCCAGCAACGCAGATCTCTACGCTGGGGATTACGAGCAGTACTTC.

The J gene is TRBJ1-1, the V gene TRBV5-1, with D possibly being TRBD1 (5 bases). Trimming stripped 0 bases from V and 2 bases from J, with 14 bases between. Germline assignment: CDR1 SGHRS and CDR2 YFSETQ. The length of the CDR3 is 16 residues. In DNA form, the CDR3 reads TGCGCCAGCAGCTTGGCCAATTTGGGGCCCAACACTGAAGCTTTCTTT. Translated, it gives CASSLANLGPNTEAFF.

This clonotype was detected many times. The chain has TRBV12-3 or TRBV12-4 and TRBJ1-6; TRBD1 matches at 8 bases. The ends lost 5 bases at V and 7 bases at J; junction bases unmatched: 7. This CDR3 has 15 amino acids. DNA for the CDR3: TGTGCCAGCAGTCCGGACAGGGTGGGAAATTCACCCCTCCACTTT. As protein: CASSPDRVGNSPLHF.

The genes are TRBV5-5 and TRBJ2-2; TRBD2 is a possible D gene (5 bases). Between the trimmed V and J ends, which lost 1 base and 0 bases, there was a span of 16 bases. CDR3 length equals 18 residues. Germline V gene lookup returns CDR1 SGHKS and CDR2 YYEKEE (reference sequence). The CDR3 nucleotides read TGTGCCAGCAGCTTGCGGCAGGAGGTGGCTACGAACACCGGGGAGCTGTTTTTT. Amino acid sequence: CASSLRQEVATNTGELFF.

This clonotype appeared a few times. The gene calls are TRBV20-1 and TRBJ1-1; 12 bases fit TRBD1. V was pared by 1 base and J by 7 bases, with 25 bases of the junction left unmatched. Germline-derived CDR1 and CDR2 are DFQATT and SNEGSKA (reference sequence). The CDR3 has 21 residues. In nucleotides, the CDR3 is TGCAGTGCTAGAGGACGGAGGTCCAAGTGGGTGGGGGACAGGGGGCCAAGTGAAGCTTTCTTT. Translating it yields CSARGRRSKWVGDRGPSEAFF.

This clonotype was observed many times. The genes are TRBV4-1 and TRBJ2-1; the D is unclear. Germline loops: CDR1 MGHRA, CDR2 YSYEKL. This CDR3 spans 12 amino acids. V lost 3 bases and J 9 bases, leaving 9 bases between the germline ends. The CDR3: CASSQGLVEQFF. In DNA, the CDR3 is TGCGCCAGCAGCCAGGGGTTGGTTGAGCAGTTCTTC.

This clonotype showed up just a few times. The chain is built from TRBV3-1 and TRBJ1-4; D ambiguous. V was trimmed by 3 bases and J by 3 bases, leaving 8 bases between them. Germline-derived CDR1 and CDR2 are LGHDT and YNNKEL (reference sequence). The CDR3 runs to 14 residues. The CDR3 sequence: CASSHGGSNEKLFF. For the CDR3, the DNA is TGTGCCAGCAGCCATGGAGGGTCTAATGAAAAACTGTTTTTT.

The sample holds a few counts of this clonotype. This chain connects TRBV4-1 to TRBJ2-2; no clear D. Trimming removed 0 bases from V and 5 bases from J, with 16 bases in between. This CDR3 is built from 17 residues. The germline V gene has CDR1 MGHRA and CDR2 YSYEKL. CDR3 nucleotides: TGCGCCAGCAGCCAAGATTCCCCGCGGTTCCAAACCGGGGAGCTGTTTTTT. This encodes CASSQDSPRFQTGELFF.

This clonotype was observed a few times. This chain links TRBV6-1 with TRBJ2-1; D is perhaps TRBD1 or TRBD2 (6 bases each). Looked up from germline, CDR1 is MNHNS and CDR2 is SASEGT. Trimming pared 5 bases from V and 8 bases from J, leaving 19 bases between. The CDR3 contains 15 residues. The CDR3: CASSNPFRGGYEQFF. CDR3 coding DNA: TGTGCCAGCAGTAATCCCTTCAGGGGAGGTTATGAGCAGTTCTTC.

Many counts were recorded for this clonotype. V gene TRBV6-2 or TRBV6-3 combines with J gene TRBJ2-2; perhaps TRBD1 as D (6 bases). Per germline, CDR1 MNHEY and CDR2 SVGEGT. Trimming stripped 6 bases from V and 1 base from J, with 15 bases between. This CDR3 spans 16 amino acids. The CDR3 DNA reads as TGTGCCAGCAGACCACCGGGACAATTGAACACCGGGGAGCTGTTTTTT. This encodes CASRPPGQLNTGELFF.

This chain joins TRBV28 and TRBJ1-5; no definite D call. CDR1 is MDHEN and CDR2 is SYDVKM in the germline V gene. This CDR3 contains 15 residues. Trimming cost V 1 base and J 4 bases, with 11 bases left between them. The CDR3 spells CASSLLGLENQPQHF. CDR3 DNA sequence: TGTGCCAGCAGTTTATTAGGACTAGAAAATCAGCCCCAGCATTTT.

The chain joins TRBV7-8 to TRBJ2-1, with 8 bases fitting TRBD1. V shed 1 base and J 10 bases; nucleotides not matched to a gene: 9. CDR1 SGHVS and CDR2 FQNEAQ come from the germline V gene. The CDR3 has 15 residues. In nucleotides, the CDR3 is TGTGCCAGCAGCTTAGATAGGACAGGGTTAAGGGAGCAGTTCTTC. Translation gives CASSLDRTGLREQFF.

This clonotype was recorded a few times. The chain recombines TRBV9 with TRBJ2-1; 12 bases agree with TRBD2. The J segment lost 7 bases and the V segment lost 4 bases, leaving 9 bases of the junction unmatched. CDR1 and CDR2 from the germline V gene are SGDLS and YYNGEE. This CDR3 is 16 amino acids long. The CDR3 sequence: CASSLRRTSGVNEQFF. DNA for the CDR3: TGTGCCAGCAGCCTTCGTAGGACTAGCGGGGTTAATGAGCAGTTCTTC.

This clonotype occurred a few times. The gene calls are TRBV12-3 or TRBV12-4 and TRBJ2-1, with 7 bases that match TRBD2. The CDR3 is 14 amino acids. V dropped 7 bases and J dropped 4; count of bases not matched to a gene: 7. The CDR3 DNA reads TGTGCCAGCACCGCGGGCGGGAGATACAATGAGCAGTTCTTC. It encodes CASTAGGRYNEQFF.

V gene TRBV12-3 or TRBV12-4 combines with J gene TRBJ1-1; TRBD1 agrees at 12 bases. The V and J ends lost 3 bases and 10 bases, in that order; junction bases with no gene match: 12. The length of the CDR3 is 16 residues. CDR3 region: CASSFPGQGAQRGAFF. The CDR3 nucleotides are TGTGCCAGCAGTTTTCCGGGACAGGGGGCCCAGCGGGGAGCTTTCTTT.

This clonotype was seen more than once but under ten times. J is TRBJ2-5 and V is TRBV7-9, with 7 bases matching TRBD1. CDR3 length: 15 amino acids. The trim removed 1 base at V and 2 bases at J, leaving 4 bases unmatched. Germline-derived CDR1 and CDR2 are SEHNR and FQNEAQ (reference sequence). CDR3 protein: CASSLGQGEQETQYF. As DNA, the CDR3 is TGTGCCAGCAGCTTAGGACAGGGCGAGCAAGAGACCCAGTACTTC.

This clonotype has a handful of counts. V and J are TRBV12-3 or TRBV12-4 and TRBJ2-5, with TRBD1 identical over 7 bases. After removal of 5 bases from V and 5 bases from J, the junction contained 8 bases not matched to a gene. The CDR3 has 14 amino acids. CDR3 bases: TGTGCCAGCAGTCCCACAGGGGTTCGGGAGACCCAGTACTTC. It translates to CASSPTGVRETQYF.

This chain's CDR3 is CASSSTPVYGYTF. The CDR3 DNA is TGTGCCAGCAGCTCAACTCCCGTCTATGGCTACACCTTC. The V and J genes are TRBV7-9 and TRBJ1-2; D gene uncertain. This CDR3 comprises 13 residues. The V and J ends lost 4 bases and 4 bases respectively, with 10 bases between them. Per germline, CDR1 SEHNR and CDR2 FQNEAQ (reference sequence).